This T cell receptor beta chain derives from a study of blood T cells in healthy people across ages. Study-level points and caveats: Age advanced and TCR beta diversity per million T cells fell, roughly linearly.

About this clonotype itself: Antigen: not known.

A second 7 to 11 cycle PCR used barcoded and J-beta primers. TCRdb re-derived calls from the 5' RACE reads in MiXCR, one entry per CDR3 protein. The sample shows some 700,000 distinct CDR3 sequences, about 40% of them seen only once. Per sample, a minimum of 6.5 million PBMCs were isolated. The V gene's germline CDR1 is SNHLY and CDR2 FYNNEI. The CDR3 runs to 14 residues. V shed 4 bases and J 1 base; nucleotides not matched to a gene: 2. Specimen: blood. The clonotype originates from a woman aged 55-69 years in good health. The chain combines TRBV2 with TRBJ2-5; 8 bases align to TRBD1. The CDR3 DNA is TGTGCCAGCAGTGGGGACAGGATCCAAGAGACCCAGTACTTC. Residues: CASSGDRIQETQYF.